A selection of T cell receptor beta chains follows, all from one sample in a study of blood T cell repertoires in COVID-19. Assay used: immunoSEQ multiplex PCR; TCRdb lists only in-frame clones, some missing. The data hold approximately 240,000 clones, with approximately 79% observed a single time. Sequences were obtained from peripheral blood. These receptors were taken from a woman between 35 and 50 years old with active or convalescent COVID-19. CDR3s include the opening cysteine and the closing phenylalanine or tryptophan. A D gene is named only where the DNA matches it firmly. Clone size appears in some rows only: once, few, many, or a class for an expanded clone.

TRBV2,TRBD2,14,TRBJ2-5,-,CASSLAGGRKTQYF,TGTGCCAGCAGTTTGGCGGGGGGGCGAAAGACCCAGTACTTC
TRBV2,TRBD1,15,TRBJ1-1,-,CASRTGDIRNPEAFF,TGTGCCAGCAGAACAGGGGATATTAGGAATCCTGAAGCTTTCTTT
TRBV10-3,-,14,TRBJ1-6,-,CAIRRTENNSPLHF,TGTGCCATCAGAAGGACAGAGAATAATTCACCCCTCCACTTT
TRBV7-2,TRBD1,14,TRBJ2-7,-,CARGGDRAHYEQYF,TGTGCCAGAGGTGGGGACAGGGCTCACTACGAGCAGTACTTC
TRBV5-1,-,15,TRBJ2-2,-,CASSPAQQGTGELFF,TGCGCCAGCAGCCCGGCCCAACAGGGAACCGGGGAGCTGTTTTTT
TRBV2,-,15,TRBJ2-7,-,CASSGVGVGSYEQYF,TGTGCCAGCAGTGGGGTAGGAGTCGGATCCTACGAGCAGTACTTC
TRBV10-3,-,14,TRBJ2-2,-,CAISGGPLTGELFF,TGTGCCATCAGTGGAGGGCCCCTAACCGGGGAGCTGTTTTTT
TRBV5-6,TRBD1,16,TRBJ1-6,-,CASSWGQGTDNSPLHF,TGTGCCAGCAGTTGGGGACAGGGAACGGATAATTCACCCCTCCACTTT
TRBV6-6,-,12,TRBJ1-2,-,CASAAPNYGYTF,TGTGCCAGTGCAGCGCCTAACTATGGCTACACCTTC
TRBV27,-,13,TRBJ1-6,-,CASSLSENSPLHF,TGTGCCAGCAGTTTATCCGAGAATTCACCCCTCCACTTT
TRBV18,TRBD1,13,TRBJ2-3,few,CASSRGQEETQYF,TGTGCCAGCTCACGGGGACAGGAGGAAACGCAGTATTTT
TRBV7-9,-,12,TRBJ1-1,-,CATGGSNTEAFF,TGTGCCACGGGGGGCTCGAACACTGAAGCTTTCTTT
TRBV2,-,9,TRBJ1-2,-,CASESGLTF,TGTGCCAGCGAAAGCGGGTTGACCTTC
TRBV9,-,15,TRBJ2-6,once,CASSPRHGWANVLTF,TGTGCCAGCAGCCCACGACACGGCTGGGCCAACGTCCTGACTTTC
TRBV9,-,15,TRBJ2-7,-,CASSGGGRSSYEQYF,TGTGCCAGCAGCGGTGGGGGCAGGAGCTCCTACGAGCAGTACTTC
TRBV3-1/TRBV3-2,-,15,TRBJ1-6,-,CASSSTTGWESPLHF,TGTGCCAGCAGCTCCACCACAGGGTGGGAATCACCCCTCCACTTT
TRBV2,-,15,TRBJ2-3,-,CASSEGGPAGDTQYF,TGTGCCAGCAGTGAGGGCGGGCCCGCGGGAGATACGCAGTATTTT
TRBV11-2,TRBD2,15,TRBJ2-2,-,CASSLEGGGAGELFF,TGTGCCAGCAGCTTAGAAGGCGGGGGGGCCGGGGAGCTGTTTTTT
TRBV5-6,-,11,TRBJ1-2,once,CASSSGMGYTF,TGTGCCAGCAGCTCAGGGATGGGCTACACCTTC
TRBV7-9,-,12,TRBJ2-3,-,CARSRDIDTQYF,TGTGCCAGGTCTAGAGATATCGATACGCAGTATTTT
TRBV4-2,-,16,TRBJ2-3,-,CASSQDPGIGTDTQYF,TGTGCCAGCAGCCAAGATCCGGGGATAGGCACAGATACGCAGTATTTT
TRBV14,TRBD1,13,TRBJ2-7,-,CASAWTGSYEQYF,TGTGCCAGCGCATGGACAGGCTCCTACGAGCAGTACTTC
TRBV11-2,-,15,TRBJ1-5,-,CASSLGTASNQPQHF,TGTGCCAGCAGCTTAGGCACAGCCAGCAATCAGCCCCAGCATTTT
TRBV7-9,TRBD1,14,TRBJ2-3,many,CASSSDRVGDTQYF,TGTGCCAGCAGCTCTGACAGGGTAGGAGATACGCAGTATTTT
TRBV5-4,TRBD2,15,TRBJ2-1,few,CASTGGASRNNEQFF,TGTGCCAGCACCGGGGGGGCGTCAAGAAACAATGAGCAGTTCTTC
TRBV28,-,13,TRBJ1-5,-,CASSRYSNQPQHF,TGTGCCAGCAGTCGTTATAGCAATCAGCCCCAGCATTTT
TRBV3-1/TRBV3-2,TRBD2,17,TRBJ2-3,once,CASSHGLAGAEGDTQYF,TGTGCCAGCAGCCACGGACTAGCGGGGGCCGAGGGGGATACGCAGTATTTT
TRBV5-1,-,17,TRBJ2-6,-,CASSLLPGVTGANVLTF,TGCGCCAGCAGCTTGCTCCCAGGGGTAACTGGGGCCAACGTCCTGACTTTC
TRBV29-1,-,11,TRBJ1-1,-,CSVGRNTEAFF,TGCAGCGTGGGGAGGAATACTGAAGCTTTCTTT
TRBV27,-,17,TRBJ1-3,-,CASSPDLASFSGNTIYF,TGTGCCAGCAGTCCGGATCTAGCCTCTTTCTCTGGAAACACCATATATTTT
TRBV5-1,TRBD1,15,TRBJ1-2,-,CASRLQTGGAEGYTF,TGCGCCAGCCGACTTCAGACAGGGGGCGCGGAGGGCTACACCTTC
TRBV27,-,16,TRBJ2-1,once,CASSFYRQDSYNEQFF,TGTGCCAGCAGTTTTTACCGTCAGGACTCCTACAATGAGCAGTTCTTC
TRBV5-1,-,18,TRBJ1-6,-,CASSFGGGTSSYNSPLHF,TGCGCCAGCAGCTTTGGTGGGGGGACCAGCTCCTATAATTCACCCCTCCACTTT
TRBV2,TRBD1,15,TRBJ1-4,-,CASSSEGAANEKLFF,TGTGCCAGCAGTTCGGAGGGGGCGGCTAATGAAAAACTGTTTTTT
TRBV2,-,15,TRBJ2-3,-,CASSEARYGTDTQYF,TGTGCCAGCAGTGAAGCGAGGTATGGCACAGATACGCAGTATTTT
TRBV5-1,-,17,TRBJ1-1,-,CASSSSERGRFWAEAFF,TGCGCCAGCAGCTCGTCCGAGCGGGGGAGGTTTTGGGCTGAAGCTTTCTTT
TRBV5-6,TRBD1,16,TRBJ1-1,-,CASSLGQGVLNTEAFF,TGTGCCAGCAGCCTAGGACAGGGCGTCCTGAACACTGAAGCTTTCTTT
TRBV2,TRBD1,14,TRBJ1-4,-,CASISGQGGEKLFF,TGTGCCAGCATTAGCGGACAGGGAGGAGAAAAACTGTTTTTT
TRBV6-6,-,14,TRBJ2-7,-,CASSREGGSYEQYF,TGTGCCAGCAGTAGAGAAGGAGGGTCCTACGAGCAGTACTTC
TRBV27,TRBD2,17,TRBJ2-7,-,CASSPFGLAGGVGEQYF,TGTGCCAGCAGTCCCTTTGGACTAGCGGGGGGGGTGGGGGAGCAGTACTTC